The 17 T cell receptor beta chains below come from one sample, sequenced in a study of T cell changes during pregnancy in multiple sclerosis. Generated by immunoSEQ multiplex PCR, the TCRdb table keeps only in-frame clones and is missing some. The data show 30,000 or so clones, 90% to 95% seen once. The specimen comprised CD4+ T cells from peripheral blood mononuclear cells, sampled after pregnancy. These receptor sequences come from a female donor with multiple sclerosis, enrolled in a pregnancy study.

This chain uses TRBV6-1 with TRBJ2-3, with D possibly matching TRBD2 (5 bases). Trimming cost V 1 base and J 6 bases, with 17 bases left between them. The CDR3 is 16 residues long. The germline V gene encodes CDR1 MNHNS and CDR2 SASEGT. CDR3 DNA: TGTGCCAGCAGTGAAGGAGTCGCTCCGCGCGGGGATACGCAGTATTTT. Amino acid sequence: CASSEGVAPRGDTQYF.

The chain has TRBV19 and TRBJ1-1; no clear D gene. The CDR3 runs 12 residues. Germline CDR1 and CDR2: LNHDA and SQIVND (reference sequence). The V and J ends lost 6 bases and 7 bases respectively, with 12 bases between them. CDR3 sequence: CASSSRGVEAFF. CDR3 in DNA: TGTGCCAGTAGCTCTAGAGGAGTTGAAGCTTTCTTT.

The gene calls are TRBV6-5 and TRBJ1-2, with TRBD1 identical over 7 bases. The CDR3 covers 13 residues. Trimming cost V 2 bases and J 4 bases; bases outside gene matches: 1. Germline CDR1 and CDR2: MNHEY and SVGAGI. CDR3 in amino acids: CASSYDRAYGYTF. The CDR3 DNA is TGTGCCAGCAGTTACGACAGGGCCTATGGCTACACCTTC.

V usage is TRBV19 and J usage is TRBJ1-1, with a tentative D call TRBD1 (5 bases). This CDR3 is built from 13 residues. Germline V gene data show CDR1 as LNHDA and CDR2 as SQIVND (reference sequence). V gave up 7 bases and J gave up 3 bases, with 12 bases separating them. The CDR3 sequence: CASNRRLHTEAFF. DNA for the CDR3: TGTGCCAGTAACAGGCGTTTGCACACTGAAGCTTTCTTT.

The gene calls are TRBV5-1 and TRBJ2-5; the match to TRBD2 covers 8 bases. CDR1 SGHRS and CDR2 YFSETQ come from the germline V gene. There are 15 residues in the CDR3. V dropped 1 base and J dropped 6; count of bases not matched to a gene: 8. CDR3 sequence (DNA): TGCGCCAGCAGCTTGACGGGGGGGAACCCGAAGACCCAGTACTTC. Its protein is CASSLTGGNPKTQYF. Variable domain in full (rest from reference TRBV5-1 and TRBJ2-5): KAGVTQTPRYLIKTRGQQVTLSCSPISGHRSVSWYQQTPGQGLQFLFEYFSETQRNKGNFPGRFSGRQFSNSRSEMNVSTLELGDSALYLCASSLTGGNPKTQYFGPGTRLLVL.

The chain combines TRBV6-5 with TRBJ1-6, with D hard to call. V was trimmed by 7 bases and J by 9 bases, leaving 13 bases between them. The CDR3 runs to 13 residues. CDR1 is MNHEY, CDR2 SVGAGI, per germline. CDR3 sequence: CASNDPGSSPLHF. As DNA, the CDR3 is TGTGCCAGCAATGACCCTGGGAGTTCACCCCTCCACTTT.

The rearrangement links TRBV7-2 to TRBJ1-3; D uncertain. This CDR3 comprises 15 residues. Trimming removed 4 bases from V and 0 bases from J, with 10 bases in between. Germline V CDR1 and CDR2: SGHTA, FQGNSA. CDR3 residues: CASSSDGISGNTIYF. In DNA form, the CDR3 reads TGTGCCAGCAGCTCGGACGGGATCTCTGGAAACACCATATATTTT.

This rearrangement joins TRBV10-3 to TRBJ1-2; the match to TRBD1 covers 7 bases. Germline V gene sequence: CDR1 ENHRY, CDR2 SYGVKD. The trim removed 5 bases at V and 6 bases at J, leaving 9 bases unmatched. The CDR3 spans 14 residues. The CDR3 is CAISRDRTVDGYTF. Written as DNA, the CDR3 is TGTGCCATCAGTAGGGACAGAACGGTCGATGGCTACACCTTC.

The chain links TRBV11-2 to TRBJ1-2, with D perhaps TRBD1 (6 bases). There are 14 residues in the CDR3. Trimming pared 5 bases from V and 5 bases from J, leaving 15 bases between. The germline gives CDR1 SGHAT, CDR2 FQNNGV. The CDR3 sequence: CASSPATGVYGYTF. The CDR3 DNA is TGTGCCAGCAGCCCCGCGACAGGCGTTTATGGCTACACCTTC.

The chain has TRBV4-3 and TRBJ1-1; no reliable D call. This CDR3 comprises 14 residues. Between the trimmed V and J ends, which lost 4 bases and 2 bases, there was a span of 11 bases. Germline V gene lookup returns CDR1 LGHNA and CDR2 YSLEER. The CDR3 region has the DNA TGCGCCAGCAGCCCGCAAACGGGAAACACTGAAGCTTTCTTT. As protein: CASSPQTGNTEAFF.

The V and J genes are TRBV5-1 and TRBJ2-1; TRBD2 matches 7 bases. Germline-derived CDR1 and CDR2 are SGHRS and YFSETQ. With V trimmed by 2 bases and J by 9 bases, 14 bases remained unmatched. The CDR3 runs 16 residues. CDR3: CASSFPLADAPGEQFF. The CDR3 nucleotides read TGCGCCAGCAGCTTCCCTCTAGCGGACGCCCCGGGTGAGCAGTTCTTC.

This clone has more than one count but fewer than ten. The J gene is TRBJ1-4, the V gene TRBV19, with D perhaps TRBD1 (6 bases). This CDR3 is built from 15 residues. The germline V gene has CDR1 LNHDA and CDR2 SQIVND (reference sequence). Trimming cost V 7 bases and J 0 bases, with 12 bases left between them. The CDR3 DNA follows: TGTGCCAGTAAATTACAGGGTGCAACTAATGAAAAACTGTTTTTT. Its translation is CASKLQGATNEKLFF. The full variable domain, with the rest looked up from reference TRBV19 and TRBJ1-4, is DGGITQSPKYLFRKEGQNVTLSCEQNLNHDAMYWYRQDPGQGLRLIYYSQIVNDFQKGDIAEGYSVSREKKESFPLTVTSAQKNPTAFYLCASKLQGATNEKLFFGSGTQLSVL.

V and J are TRBV29-1 and TRBJ2-1, with 9 positions matching TRBD1. J gave up 9 bases and V 7 bases, and 19 bases lay outside the gene matches. The germline V gene has CDR1 SQVTM and CDR2 ANQGSEA. This CDR3 comprises 16 residues. CDR3 sequence: CSAGPRGQGLFGEQFF. The CDR3 coding sequence is TGCAGCGCTGGGCCTCGAGGACAGGGGCTTTTTGGTGAGCAGTTCTTC.

V is TRBV19 and J is TRBJ2-7; 10 bases are shared with TRBD2. The CDR3 sequence is 16 residues long. Germline V lookup: CDR1 LNHDA, CDR2 SQIVND (reference sequence). J was trimmed by 1 base and V by 6 bases; bases with no gene match: 9. CDR3 DNA sequence: TGTGCCAGTAGAGGGCCGGGACTAGCGCTTTCCTACGAGCAGTACTTC. Protein: CASRGPGLALSYEQYF.

This rearrangement joins TRBV7-7 to TRBJ2-1; TRBD1 matches 7 bases. CDR1 is SSHAT and CDR2 is FNYEAQ in the germline V gene (reference sequence). This CDR3 has 13 amino acids. V was pared by 6 bases and J by 5 bases, with 4 bases of the junction left unmatched. The CDR3 DNA sequence: TGTGCCAGCAGTTCCGGGACAGACAATGAGCAGTTCTTC. It codes for CASSSGTDNEQFF. The full variable domain, rest sourced from reference TRBV7-7 and TRBJ2-1, is GAGVSQSPRYKVTKRGQDVTLRCDPISSHATLYWYQQALGQGPEFLTYFNYEAQPDKSGLPSDRFSAERPEGSISTLTIQRTEQRDSAMYRCASSSGTDNEQFFGPGTRLTVL.

This clone was observed a few times. This chain connects TRBV4-2 to TRBJ1-4; 7 positions match TRBD1. The ends lost 2 bases at V and 3 bases at J; junction bases unmatched: 3. The CDR3 consists of 15 residues. Looked up from germline, CDR1 is LGHNA and CDR2 is YNFKEQ. The CDR3 nucleotides are TGTGCCAGCAGCCAATCCGGGACAGCTAATGAAAAACTGTTTTTT. It yields the protein CASSQSGTANEKLFF.

This chain links TRBV30 with TRBJ2-1, with D possibly matching TRBD2 (6 bases). Trimming left V 5 bases short and J 8 bases short, with 28 bases between. Germline CDR1 is GTSNPN and CDR2 is SVGIG (reference sequence). The CDR3 extends over 17 amino acids. The CDR3: CAWRPRVGTRRRDEQFF. Written as DNA, the CDR3 is TGTGCCTGGCGACCCCGGGTAGGGACTCGGCGTCGGGATGAGCAGTTCTTC.